This record covers a single T cell receptor beta chain. Its antigen is unidentified. Germline CDR1 and CDR2: KGHSH and LQKENI. This CDR3 has 13 amino acids. V gave up 2 bases and J gave up 7 bases, with 11 bases separating them. This record comes from a study of T cells after yellow fever vaccination. General study points: Post-booster repertoires contained most primary-vaccination clones again (approximately 95% CD4, around 88% CD8).

TCRdb fed the 5' RACE reads into MiXCR, producing one record per CDR3 protein. The sample shows some 560,000 distinct CDR3 sequences, 15% to 20% of them seen only once. This clonotype was obtained from a man aged 25 to 40 who received the YFV17D yellow fever vaccine. Source: PBMCs, taken 15 days after the yellow fever booster vaccination. The chain uses TRBV18 and TRBJ2-5; D tentatively fits TRBD1 or TRBD2 (5 bases each). The CDR3 DNA reads TGTGCCAGCTCACCAGACAGTGGGGGGACCCAGTACTTC. It codes for CASSPDSGGTQYF.